The TCR beta chain under discussion was sequenced for a study of blood T cells in healthy people across ages. Together with a sample-barcoded 5' primer, a J-beta primer mix was included in a second PCR lasting about 6 to 11 cycles. A single record per CDR3 protein comes from TCRdb applying MiXCR to the 5' RACE reads. The profile shows 650,000 to 900,000 distinct CDR3 sequences, around two thirds of them singletons. The length of the CDR3 is 16 residues. Germline V gene sequence: CDR1 MNHEY, CDR2 SVGEGT. Deletions cut 0 bases from V and 0 bases from J, with 11 bases between. This rearrangement joins TRBV6-2 or TRBV6-3 to TRBJ1-2, with D unresolved. The sequence derives from a man younger than 40 in good health. The sample taken for sequencing was blood. This CDR3 reads CASSYSSEAANYGYTF. CDR3 nucleotides: TGTGCCAGCAGTTACTCTTCCGAAGCAGCTAACTATGGCTACACCTTC.